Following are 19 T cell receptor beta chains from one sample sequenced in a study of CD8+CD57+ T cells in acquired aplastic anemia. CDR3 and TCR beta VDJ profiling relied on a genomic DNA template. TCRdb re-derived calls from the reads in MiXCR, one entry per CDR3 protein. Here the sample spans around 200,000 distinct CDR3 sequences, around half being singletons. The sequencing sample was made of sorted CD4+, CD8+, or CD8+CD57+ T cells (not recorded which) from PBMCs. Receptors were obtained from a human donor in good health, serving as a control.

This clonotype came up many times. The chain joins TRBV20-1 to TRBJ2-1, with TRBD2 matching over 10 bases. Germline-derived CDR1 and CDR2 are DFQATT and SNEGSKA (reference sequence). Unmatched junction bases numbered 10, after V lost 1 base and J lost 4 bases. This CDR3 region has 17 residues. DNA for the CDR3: TGCAGTGCTAGAGCGGGGCCTAGCGGGGGTTATTACAATGAGCAGTTCTTC. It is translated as CSARAGPSGGYYNEQFF.

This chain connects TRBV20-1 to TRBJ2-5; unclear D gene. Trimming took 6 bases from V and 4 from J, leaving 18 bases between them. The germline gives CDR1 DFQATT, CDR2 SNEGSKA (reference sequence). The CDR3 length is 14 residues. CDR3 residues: CSAPPGPRRETQYF. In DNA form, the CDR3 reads TGCAGTGCCCCTCCGGGCCCTCGGCGAGAGACCCAGTACTTC.

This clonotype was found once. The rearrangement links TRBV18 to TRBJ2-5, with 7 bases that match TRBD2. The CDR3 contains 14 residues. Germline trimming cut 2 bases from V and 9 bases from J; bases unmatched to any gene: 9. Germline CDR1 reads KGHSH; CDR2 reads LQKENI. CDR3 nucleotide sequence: TGTGCCAGCTCACCAATGGACCCGGGGAGGGCCCAGTACTTC. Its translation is CASSPMDPGRAQYF.

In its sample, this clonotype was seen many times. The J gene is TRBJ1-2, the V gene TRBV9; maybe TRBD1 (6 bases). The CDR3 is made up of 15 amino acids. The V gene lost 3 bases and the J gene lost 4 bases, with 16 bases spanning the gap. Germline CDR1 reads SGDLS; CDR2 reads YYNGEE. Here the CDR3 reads CASSGPPTGIYGYTF. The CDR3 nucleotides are TGTGCCAGCAGCGGCCCCCCTACAGGGATCTATGGCTACACCTTC.

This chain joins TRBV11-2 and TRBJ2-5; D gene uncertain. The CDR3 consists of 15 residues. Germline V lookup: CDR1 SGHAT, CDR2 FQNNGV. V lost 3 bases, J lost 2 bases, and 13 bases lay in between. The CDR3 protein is CASSFRLGKQETQYF. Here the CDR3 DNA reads TGTGCCAGCAGCTTTAGACTGGGCAAACAAGAGACCCAGTACTTC.

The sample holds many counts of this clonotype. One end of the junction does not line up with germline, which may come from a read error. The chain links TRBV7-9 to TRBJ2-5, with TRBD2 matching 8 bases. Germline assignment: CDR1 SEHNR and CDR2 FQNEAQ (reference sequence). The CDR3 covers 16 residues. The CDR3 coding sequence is TGTGCCAGCAGCCTAGCGGGTGGGGCATTACAAGAGACCCAGTACTTC. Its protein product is CASSLAGGALQETQYF.

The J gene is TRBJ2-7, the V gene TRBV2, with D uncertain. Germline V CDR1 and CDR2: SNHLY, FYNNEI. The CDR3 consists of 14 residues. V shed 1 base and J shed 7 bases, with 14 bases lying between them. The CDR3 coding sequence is TGTGCCAGCAGTGAAGGACGAGATTTTGGGGAGCAGTACTTC. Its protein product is CASSEGRDFGEQYF.

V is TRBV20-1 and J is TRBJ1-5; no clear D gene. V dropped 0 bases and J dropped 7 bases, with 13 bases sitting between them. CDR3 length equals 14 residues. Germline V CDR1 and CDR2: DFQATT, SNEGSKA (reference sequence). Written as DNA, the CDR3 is TGCAGTGCTAGAGATGGGTCCAGGCTCCAGCCCCAGCATTTT. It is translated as CSARDGSRLQPQHF.

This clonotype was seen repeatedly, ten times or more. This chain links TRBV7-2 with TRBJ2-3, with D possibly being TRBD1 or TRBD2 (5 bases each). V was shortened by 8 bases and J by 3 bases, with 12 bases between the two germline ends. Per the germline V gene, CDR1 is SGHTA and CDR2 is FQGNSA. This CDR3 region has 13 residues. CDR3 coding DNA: TGTGCCAGCGGGGGTAGTGGTACAGATACGCAGTATTTT. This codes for CASGGSGTDTQYF.

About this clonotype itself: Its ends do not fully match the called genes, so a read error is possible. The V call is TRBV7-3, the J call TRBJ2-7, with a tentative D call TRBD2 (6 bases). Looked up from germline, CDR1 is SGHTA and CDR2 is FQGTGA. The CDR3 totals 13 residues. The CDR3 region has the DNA TGTGCCAGCAGCTTGGGGGGAGTCGGTGAGCAGTACTTT. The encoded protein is CASSLGGVGEQYF. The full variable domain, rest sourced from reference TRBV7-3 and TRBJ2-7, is GAGVSQTPSNKVTEKGKYVELRCDPISGHTALYWYRQSLGQGPEFLIYFQGTGAADDSGLPNDRFFAVRPEGSVSTLKIQRTERGDSAVYLCASSLGGVGEQYFGPGTRLTVT.

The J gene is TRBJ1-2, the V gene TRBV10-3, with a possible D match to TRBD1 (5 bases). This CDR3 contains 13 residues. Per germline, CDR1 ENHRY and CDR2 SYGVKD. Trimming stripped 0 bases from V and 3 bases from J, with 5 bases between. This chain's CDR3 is CAISESGDYGYTF. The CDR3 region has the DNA TGTGCCATCAGTGAGTCGGGGGACTATGGCTACACCTTC.

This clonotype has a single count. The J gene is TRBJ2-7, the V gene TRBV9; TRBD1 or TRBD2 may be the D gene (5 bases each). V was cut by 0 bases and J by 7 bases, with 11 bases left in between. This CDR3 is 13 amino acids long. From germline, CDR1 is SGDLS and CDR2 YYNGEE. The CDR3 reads CASSVGGPGEQYF. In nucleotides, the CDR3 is TGTGCCAGCAGCGTAGGGGGACCGGGGGAGCAGTACTTC.

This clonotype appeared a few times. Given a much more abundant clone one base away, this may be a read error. The CDR3 coding sequence is TGTGCCAGCAGCCCAGGGACCGGAGGCAATGAGCAGTTCTTC. Its translation is CASSPGTGGNEQFF. The V call is TRBV11-1, the J call TRBJ2-1; D assignment may be TRBD1 or TRBD2 (5 bases each). V lost 5 bases, J lost 6 bases, and 14 bases lay in between. Germline CDR1 is SGHAT and CDR2 is FQDESV (reference sequence). The CDR3 consists of 14 residues.

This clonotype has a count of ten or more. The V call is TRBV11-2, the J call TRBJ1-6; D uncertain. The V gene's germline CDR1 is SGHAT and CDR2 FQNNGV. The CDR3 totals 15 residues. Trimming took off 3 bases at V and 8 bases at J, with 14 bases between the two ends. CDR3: CASSFGQAVYSPLHF. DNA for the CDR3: TGTGCCAGCAGCTTTGGGCAGGCGGTTTATTCACCCCTCCACTTT.

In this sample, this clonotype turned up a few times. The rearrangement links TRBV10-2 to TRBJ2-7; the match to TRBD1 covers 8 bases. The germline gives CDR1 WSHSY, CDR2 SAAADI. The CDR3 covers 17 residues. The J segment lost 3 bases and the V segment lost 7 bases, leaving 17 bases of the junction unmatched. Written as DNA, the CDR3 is TGCGCCAGCACCACGGACAGGGAGGAGGCCAGCAGCTACGAGCAGTACTTC. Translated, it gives CASTTDREEASSYEQYF.

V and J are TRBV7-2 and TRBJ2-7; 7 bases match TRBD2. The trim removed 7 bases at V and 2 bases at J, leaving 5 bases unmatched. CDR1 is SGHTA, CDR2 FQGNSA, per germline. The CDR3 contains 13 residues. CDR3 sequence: CASNSGTTYEQYF. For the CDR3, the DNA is TGTGCCAGCAACTCCGGGACTACCTACGAGCAGTACTTC.

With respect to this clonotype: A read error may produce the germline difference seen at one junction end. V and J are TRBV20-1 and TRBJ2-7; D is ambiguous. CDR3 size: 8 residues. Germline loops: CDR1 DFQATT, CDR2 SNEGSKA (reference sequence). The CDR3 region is CSAKEQNF. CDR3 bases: TGCAGTGCTAAGGAGCAGAACTTC.

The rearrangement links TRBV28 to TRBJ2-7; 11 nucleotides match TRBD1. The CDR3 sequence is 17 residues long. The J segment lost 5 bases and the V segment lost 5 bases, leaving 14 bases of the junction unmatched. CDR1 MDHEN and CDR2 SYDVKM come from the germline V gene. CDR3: CASSPYPFRTGGNEQYF. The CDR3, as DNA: TGTGCCAGCAGTCCCTACCCGTTTAGGACAGGGGGCAACGAGCAGTACTTC.

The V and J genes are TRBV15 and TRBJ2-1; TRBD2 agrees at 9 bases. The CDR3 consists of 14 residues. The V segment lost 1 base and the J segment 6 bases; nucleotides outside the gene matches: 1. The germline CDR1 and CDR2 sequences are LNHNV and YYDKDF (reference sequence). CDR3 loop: CATSRVGLANEQFF. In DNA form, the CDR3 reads TGTGCCACCAGCAGAGTGGGACTAGCCAATGAGCAGTTCTTC.